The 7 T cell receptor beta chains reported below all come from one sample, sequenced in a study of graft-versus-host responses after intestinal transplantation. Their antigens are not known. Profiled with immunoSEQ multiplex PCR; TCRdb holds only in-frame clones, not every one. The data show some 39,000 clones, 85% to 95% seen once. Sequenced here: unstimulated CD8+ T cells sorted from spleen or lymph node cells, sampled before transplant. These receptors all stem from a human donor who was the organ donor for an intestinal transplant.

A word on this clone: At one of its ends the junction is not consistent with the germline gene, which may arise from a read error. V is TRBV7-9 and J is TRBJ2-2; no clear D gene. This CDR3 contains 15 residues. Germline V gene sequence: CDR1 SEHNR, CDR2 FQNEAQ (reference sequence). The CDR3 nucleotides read TGTGCCAGCAACTTAGGCACGGCGAACACCGGGGAGCTGTTTTTT. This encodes CASNLGTANTGELFF.

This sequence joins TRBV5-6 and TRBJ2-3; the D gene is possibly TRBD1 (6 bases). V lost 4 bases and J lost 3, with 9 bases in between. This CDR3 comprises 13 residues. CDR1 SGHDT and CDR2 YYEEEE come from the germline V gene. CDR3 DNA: TGTGCCAGCAGCCGTACAGGGACAGATACGCAGTATTTT. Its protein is CASSRTGTDTQYF.

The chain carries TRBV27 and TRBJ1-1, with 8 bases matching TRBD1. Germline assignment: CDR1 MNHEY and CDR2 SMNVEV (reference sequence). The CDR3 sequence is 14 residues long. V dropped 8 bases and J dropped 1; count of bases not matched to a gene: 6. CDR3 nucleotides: TGTGCCAGCGCGTCAGGGACAGGGAACACTGAAGCTTTCTTT. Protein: CASASGTGNTEAFF.

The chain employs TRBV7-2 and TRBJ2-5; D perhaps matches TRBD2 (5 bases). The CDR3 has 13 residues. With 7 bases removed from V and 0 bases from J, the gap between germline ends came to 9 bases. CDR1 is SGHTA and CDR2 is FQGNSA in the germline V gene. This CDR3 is CASIEGNQETQYF. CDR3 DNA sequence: TGTGCCAGCATAGAGGGCAACCAAGAGACCCAGTACTTC.

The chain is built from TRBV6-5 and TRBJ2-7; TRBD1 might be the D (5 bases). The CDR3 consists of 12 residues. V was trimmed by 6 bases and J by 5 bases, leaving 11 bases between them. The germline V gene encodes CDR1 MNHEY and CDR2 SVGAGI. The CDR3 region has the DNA TGTGCCAGCAGCCAGGGTGAGGACGAGCAGTACTTC. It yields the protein CASSQGEDEQYF.

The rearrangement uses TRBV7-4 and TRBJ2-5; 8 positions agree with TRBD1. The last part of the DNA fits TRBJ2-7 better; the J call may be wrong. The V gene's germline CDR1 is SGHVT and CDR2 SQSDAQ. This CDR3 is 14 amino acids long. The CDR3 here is CASSLGTGSYEQYF. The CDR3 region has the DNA TGTGCCAGCAGCCTAGGGACAGGTTCGTACGAGCAGTACTTC.

The CDR3 sequence is CASSDSAGSYNEQFF. DNA of the CDR3: TGTGCCAGCAGTGACTCGGCGGGTTCCTACAATGAGCAGTTCTTC. This chain uses TRBV6-4 with TRBJ2-1; D is perhaps TRBD2 (5 bases). The germline V gene has CDR1 MRHNA and CDR2 SNTAGT. CDR3 length: 15 residues. V lost 0 bases and J 1 base, leaving 7 bases between the germline ends.